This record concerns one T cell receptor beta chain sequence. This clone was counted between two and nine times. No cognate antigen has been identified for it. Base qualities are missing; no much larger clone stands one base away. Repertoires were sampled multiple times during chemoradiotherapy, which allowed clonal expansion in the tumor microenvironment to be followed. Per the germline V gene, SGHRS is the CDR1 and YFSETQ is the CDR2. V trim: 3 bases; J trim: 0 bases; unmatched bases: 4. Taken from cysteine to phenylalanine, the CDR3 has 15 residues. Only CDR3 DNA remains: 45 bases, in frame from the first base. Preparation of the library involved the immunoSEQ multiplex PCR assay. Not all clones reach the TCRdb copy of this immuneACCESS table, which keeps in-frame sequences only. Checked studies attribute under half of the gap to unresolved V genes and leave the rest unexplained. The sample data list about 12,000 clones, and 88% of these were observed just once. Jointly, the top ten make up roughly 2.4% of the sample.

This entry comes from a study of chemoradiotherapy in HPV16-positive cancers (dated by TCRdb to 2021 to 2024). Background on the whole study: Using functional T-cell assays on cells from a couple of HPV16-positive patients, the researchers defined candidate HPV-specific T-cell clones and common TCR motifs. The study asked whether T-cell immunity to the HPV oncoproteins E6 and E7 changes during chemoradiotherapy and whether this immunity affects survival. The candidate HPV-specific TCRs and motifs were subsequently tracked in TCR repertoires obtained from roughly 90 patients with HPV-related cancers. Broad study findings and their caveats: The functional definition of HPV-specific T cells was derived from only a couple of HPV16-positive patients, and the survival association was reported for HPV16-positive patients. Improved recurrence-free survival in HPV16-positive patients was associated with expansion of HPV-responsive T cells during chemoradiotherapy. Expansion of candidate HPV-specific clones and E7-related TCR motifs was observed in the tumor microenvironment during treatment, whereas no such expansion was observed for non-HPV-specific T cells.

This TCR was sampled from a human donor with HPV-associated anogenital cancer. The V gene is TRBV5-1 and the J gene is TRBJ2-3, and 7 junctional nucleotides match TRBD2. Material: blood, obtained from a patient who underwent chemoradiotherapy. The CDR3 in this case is CASSSAGPSTDTQYF. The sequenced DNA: TGCGCCAGCAGCTCAGCGGGGCCTAGCACAGATACGCAGTATTTT.